The 20 T cell receptor beta chains reported below all come from one sample, sequenced in a study of shared clonotypes between healthy human individuals. The protocol was immunoSEQ multiplex PCR, while the TCRdb copy is restricted to in-frame clones and leaves out a portion. The sample lists 2 million to 3 million clones, 85% to 95% occurring once. The sequenced sample was naive CD4+ T cells sorted from blood. Subset described: CD45RA+ positively selected. Source of these receptors: a man aged 18 to 35 in good health.

V is TRBV5-6 and J is TRBJ2-7, with a possible D match to TRBD1 (5 bases). Per the germline V gene, CDR1 is SGHDT and CDR2 is YYEEEE. The CDR3 spans 14 residues. Trimming cost V 0 bases and J 2 bases, with 9 bases left between them. In nucleotides, the CDR3 is TGTGCCAGCAGCTTGGACTTGGGGCCCTACGAGCAGTACTTC. As protein: CASSLDLGPYEQYF.

This clone was recorded once. This chain uses TRBV15 with TRBJ2-7; perhaps TRBD2 as D (6 bases). CDR1 LNHNV and CDR2 YYDKDF come from the germline V gene (reference sequence). The CDR3 consists of 15 residues. V was shortened by 0 bases and J by 1 base, with 10 bases between the two germline ends. CDR3 sequence: CATSRDLGLSYEQYF. CDR3 nucleotides: TGTGCCACCAGCAGAGATCTAGGACTATCCTACGAGCAGTACTTC.

The chain couples TRBV5-1 to TRBJ2-7; 11 bases fit TRBD1. J gave up 6 bases and V 4 bases, and 9 bases lay outside the gene matches. This CDR3 comprises 15 residues. Germline loops: CDR1 SGHRS, CDR2 YFSETQ. In DNA form, the CDR3 reads TGCGCCAGCAGCGCCGACCCGGGACAGGGGGGCGAGCAGTACTTC. It codes for CASSADPGQGGEQYF.

The chain uses TRBV7-2 and TRBJ2-7; 10 positions match TRBD2. V trimming: 4 bases; J trimming: 1 base; junction bases outside the gene matches: 7. This CDR3 is built from 16 residues. The germline CDR1 and CDR2 sequences are SGHTA and FQGNSA. In nucleotides, the CDR3 is TGTGCCAGCAGCTCCTACGGAGCGGGAGGGTCCTACGAGCAGTACTTC. As protein: CASSSYGAGGSYEQYF.

The rearrangement links TRBV7-9 to TRBJ1-2; a weak D match, TRBD1 (5 bases). Trimming removed 11 bases at V and 5 bases at J, with 15 bases between. The CDR3 is made up of 12 amino acids. Germline V gives CDR1 SEHNR, CDR2 FQNEAQ (reference sequence). The CDR3 nucleotides read TGTGCCTGGGGTCGGGACGGATATGGCTACACCTTC. Its translation is CAWGRDGYGYTF.

A note on this clone: Other DNA sequences in the same sample also yield this CDR3. This sequence joins TRBV10-2 and TRBJ2-5, with D unclear. TRBJ2-7 explains the end of the DNA better; the J call may be wrong. Germline CDR1 and CDR2: WSHSY and SAAADI. The CDR3 is 11 amino acids. CDR3 protein: CASSGNYEQYF. The DNA for the CDR3 is TGCGCCAGCAGTGGTAACTACGAGCAGTACTTC.

The chain couples TRBV2 to TRBJ1-1; D perhaps matches TRBD1 (5 bases). The CDR3 is 13 residues long. CDR1 is SNHLY, CDR2 FYNNEI, per germline. Deletions cut 6 bases from V and 4 bases from J, with 12 bases between. The CDR3 region has the DNA TGTGCCAGCAGACCAGGGCTCCGCACTGAAGCTTTCTTT. Translating gives CASRPGLRTEAFF.

The chain combines TRBV5-6 with TRBJ2-3; 7 nucleotides line up with TRBD1. Germline V lookup: CDR1 SGHDT, CDR2 YYEEEE. This CDR3 has 19 amino acids. J gave up 2 bases and V 3 bases, and 18 bases lay outside the gene matches. The CDR3 region is CASSWDRDRAHLSTDTQYF. CDR3 nucleotides: TGTGCCAGCAGCTGGGACCGGGACAGAGCCCATCTATCCACAGATACGCAGTATTTT.

The rearrangement uses TRBV6-5 and TRBJ2-3; 7 positions match TRBD1. CDR1 is MNHEY, CDR2 SVGAGI, per germline. The CDR3 totals 15 residues. V was pared by 5 bases and J by 5 bases, with 10 bases of the junction left unmatched. The CDR3 protein is CASSLDRAVLDTQYF. The DNA of the CDR3 is TGTGCCAGCAGTCTCGACAGGGCCGTTTTAGATACGCAGTATTTT.

The V and J genes are TRBV4-2 and TRBJ1-4; TRBD1 matches 9 bases. The J segment lost 6 bases and the V segment lost 4 bases, leaving 3 bases of the junction unmatched. The CDR3 runs to 14 residues. Germline lookup yields CDR1 LGHNA and CDR2 YNFKEQ. The CDR3 sequence: CASSPRDRDEKLFF. In DNA form, the CDR3 reads TGTGCCAGCAGCCCCCGGGACAGGGATGAAAAACTGTTTTTT.

Concerning this clone: Other DNA sequences in this sample translate to the same CDR3. V and J are TRBV5-6 and TRBJ2-7, with D possibly matching TRBD2 (6 bases). The CDR3 totals 14 residues. V lost 0 bases and J 1 base, leaving 8 bases between the germline ends. Germline CDR1 reads SGHDT; CDR2 reads YYEEEE. CDR3 sequence reads: CASSLGGGSYEQYF. The DNA of the CDR3 is TGTGCCAGCAGCTTGGGGGGAGGTTCCTACGAGCAGTACTTC.

The rearrangement joins TRBV10-3 to TRBJ2-1, with D unresolved. The CDR3 loop spans 12 amino acids. The V and J ends lost 2 bases and 8 bases respectively, with 7 bases between them. Germline-derived CDR1 and CDR2 are ENHRY and SYGVKD. The CDR3, as DNA: TGTGCCATCAGTGAGCGTTTCGATGAGCAGTTCTTC. Amino acids: CAISERFDEQFF.

The J gene is TRBJ2-7, the V gene TRBV7-2; the D gene is possibly TRBD2 (5 bases). V dropped 3 bases and J dropped 2 bases, with 11 bases sitting between them. Germline V gene data show CDR1 as SGHTA and CDR2 as FQGNSA. The CDR3 has 14 amino acids. The DNA of the CDR3 is TGTGCCAGCAGCTTTTCGGGAAAAACCTACGAGCAGTACTTC. It encodes CASSFSGKTYEQYF.

Worth noting for this clone: The sample carries other DNA sequences with the same CDR3. The chain is built from TRBV6-5 and TRBJ1-4; D may be TRBD1 (6 bases). V was trimmed by 6 bases and J by 7 bases, leaving 15 bases between them. Germline V gene lookup returns CDR1 MNHEY and CDR2 SVGAGI. The CDR3 loop spans 14 amino acids. CDR3 protein: CASRTQGGGEKLFF. CDR3 nucleotide sequence: TGTGCCAGCAGAACACAGGGTGGTGGTGAAAAACTGTTTTTT.

V gene TRBV5-1 combines with J gene TRBJ2-1, with unresolved D. V shed 2 bases and J shed 8 bases, with 8 bases lying between them. This CDR3 region has 12 residues. Germline CDR1 SGHRS, CDR2 YFSETQ. The CDR3 sequence: CASSFRMDEQFF. As DNA, the CDR3 is TGCGCCAGCAGCTTTCGGATGGATGAGCAGTTCTTC.

V is TRBV11-2 and J is TRBJ1-2, with D possibly being TRBD1 (5 bases). V dropped 5 bases and J dropped 7 bases, with 14 bases sitting between them. The CDR3 is made up of 13 amino acids. Germline CDR1 is SGHAT and CDR2 is FQNNGV. Here the CDR3 DNA reads TGTGCCAGCAGCCTTAACAGGCTTGGTGGCTACACCTTC. Translating it yields CASSLNRLGGYTF.

The chain joins TRBV30 to TRBJ2-5; weak D call: TRBD1 (7 bases). Per germline, CDR1 GTSNPN and CDR2 SVGIG (reference sequence). V lost 0 bases, J lost 4 bases, and 12 bases lay in between. This CDR3 region has 14 residues. CDR3 DNA: TGTGCCTGGAGTGTAGGAGGGGGCCCAGAGACCCAGTACTTC. It codes for CAWSVGGGPETQYF.

The genes are TRBV18 and TRBJ1-1; TRBD1 matches 8 bases. V dropped 1 base and J dropped 3; count of bases not matched to a gene: 4. The germline V gene encodes CDR1 KGHSH and CDR2 LQKENI. This CDR3 region has 15 residues. The DNA of the CDR3 is TGTGCCAGCTCACCACATACAGGGGGATACACTGAAGCTTTCTTT. Protein: CASSPHTGGYTEAFF.

The chain couples TRBV30 to TRBJ2-7; the D is unclear. Trimming removed 2 bases from V and 2 bases from J, with 10 bases in between. CDR1 and CDR2 (germline): GTSNPN, SVGIG (reference sequence). This CDR3 spans 13 amino acids. The CDR3 region has the DNA TGTGCCTGGAGTATAAACGGACCCTACGAGCAGTACTTC. Translation: CAWSINGPYEQYF.

This chain joins TRBV19 and TRBJ1-4; the match to TRBD1 covers 8 bases. The V gene end was trimmed by 6 bases and the J gene end by 12 bases; junction bases not matched to a gene: 18. This CDR3 has 16 residues. Germline V gene lookup returns CDR1 LNHDA and CDR2 SQIVND (reference sequence). The CDR3 loop is CASSSPPGQAFGELFF. CDR3 in DNA: TGTGCCAGTAGCTCCCCGCCGGGACAGGCTTTCGGGGAACTGTTTTTT.